This TCR beta chain was obtained from a study of blood T cell repertoires in COVID-19 (dated by TCRdb to about 2020). Turning to the overall study: Samples covering the acute and convalescent phases of COVID-19 were provided by collaborators in the United States, Italy and Spain. The prospective study material was composed of cDNA or gDNA derived from T cells, B-cell-depleted T cells, or PBMCs. Subjects who had been exposed to COVID-19, were actively infected with it, or had recovered from it provided the deeply sampled blood TCRbeta repertoires that made up the dataset. A freely available public database, intended as a resource for researchers studying the immune response to SARS-CoV-2, is where the repertoires were released. The samples were drawn from the first 160 participants of the ongoing ImmuneRACE study and from 1,254 subjects provided by 6 global collaborators. Nearly every sample came with metadata listing a de-identified subject ID, COVID-19 status, age in years and sex. HLA class I and class II types, where available, came from metadata supplied by the sample provider rather than from assay-based typing. The paper as a whole reports these results and caveats: Clinical and demographic metadata were provided uncurated, with the amount varying by source and participant.

From cysteine to phenylalanine, the CDR3 is 16 amino acids long. Solely the CDR3 DNA is kept, with 48 bases framed from the first base. Via the germline V gene (reference sequence), CDR1 is SGHNT and CDR2 YYREEE. Relative to germline, V is missing 2 bases and J is missing 5 bases, with 7 bases of the junction outside any gene match. Concerning this clone itself: It has no known antigen specificity. No qualities accompany the bases; no much larger clone lies one base away.

TCRbeta CDR3 regions were amplified from genomic DNA by means of the immunoSEQ Assay, a bias-controlled multiplex PCR. In the authors' own workflow: Nucleated cell counts per sample were estimated from amplification of reference gene primers within the assay. To quantify the absolute abundance of each unique TCRbeta CDR3 rearrangement, sequence reads were collapsed and filtered. For each sample, productive Simpson clonality was calculated as the square root of Simpson's diversity index across productive rearrangements. The immuneACCESS repertoire file appears here via TCRdb, limited to in-frame rearrangements. These files lack a portion of the clones; in checked studies, under half of the deficit traces to unresolved V genes, and the cause of the others is not known. V, J and clone size reflect that table, while D and trimming were determined from the DNA. In this sample the table shows around 250,000 clones, around four fifths of which occur a single time. In total, the top ten clones hold about 15% of the sample.

Participants in the prospective study were aged about 18 to 100 years, lived in about two dozen United States geographic areas, and enrolled through a virtual design. Cohort assignment in the prospective study relied on participant-reported clinical history from a screening survey and a study questionnaire. ImmuneRACE Cohort 3 recovered participants were defined by two consecutive negative NP/OP PCR tests, healthcare professional clearance, or symptom resolution. Mobile phlebotomists in the prospective study collected whole blood, serum and a nasopharyngeal or oropharyngeal swab from every participant. Over a roughly two-month period, participants in the prospective study had the option of providing additional blood draws and questionnaires. Prospective study blood samples were shipped either frozen or at room temperature before DNA extraction.

The sequence joins TRBV5-4 to TRBJ2-1; 10 nucleotides in the junction match TRBD2. Material for sequencing was PBMCs or T cells enriched from blood (not recorded which). The sequence was collected from a man aged 40-49 years who had recovered from COVID-19. The DNA sequence is as follows: TGTGCCAGCAGCTTAAAGGTTCTAGCGGGAGACAATGAGCAGTTCTTC. Protein translation: CASSLKVLAGDNEQFF.